Sequencing of this T cell receptor (beta chain) was carried out in a study of blood T cell repertoires in COVID-19. In the study overall: The origin of the acute and convalescent COVID-19 samples was the United States, Italy and Spain. Sources were T cells, B-cell-depleted T cells, or PBMCs; the material itself was cDNA or gDNA.

V shed 5 bases, J shed 4 bases, and the junction held 5 bases outside the gene matches. The germline gives CDR1 SGHVS, CDR2 FQNEAQ. CDR3 length equals 15 residues. Original data processing: Amplification of reference gene primers was used by the study to estimate nucleated cell counts. The table came from immunoSEQ multiplex PCR; TCRdb's copy has only in-frame clones and leaves some out. The D gene and trimming were derived from the DNA, and the V and J assignments and clone size from that table. The sample records about 270,000 clones, over 75% being singletons. What was sequenced was peripheral blood. The chain links TRBV7-8 to TRBJ1-3; 10 bases line up with TRBD1. The clonotype originates from a human donor in a cohort sampled during active COVID-19. CDR3 loop: CASSGGQGGGNTIYF. The CDR3 DNA follows: TGTGCCAGCAGCGGAGGACAGGGGGGAGGAAACACCATATATTTT.